These 16 T cell receptor beta chains were all obtained from the same sample, sequenced in a study of cytomegalovirus exposure and HLA in healthy donors. PCR employed 60 Vbeta and 13 Jbeta primers. Some clones are missing from TCRdb's copy, which holds only in-frame ones; the method was immunoSEQ multiplex PCR. The sample holds 180,000 or so clones, roughly 80% seen once. Sequenced input: PBMCs. All receptors come from a girl aged 10-17 years in good health and CMV-seropositive.

The table lists this clone with a count of one. The chain combines TRBV5-1 with TRBJ2-3; TRBD1 matches 7 bases. The germline V gene has CDR1 SGHRS and CDR2 YFSETQ. The CDR3 extends over 16 amino acids. V lost 4 bases and J lost 5; bases outside the gene matches: 13. This chain's CDR3 is CASSPSWDSRGDTQYF. The CDR3, as DNA: TGCGCCAGCAGCCCTAGCTGGGACAGTCGAGGAGATACGCAGTATTTT.

Regarding this clone: The junction departs from the called germline gene at one end, perhaps through a read error. V and J are TRBV7-2 and TRBJ2-1, with TRBD2 matching 14 bases. Looked up from germline, CDR1 is SGHTA and CDR2 is FQGNSA. This CDR3 has 15 amino acids. CDR3 in amino acids: CASSSSYGLAGGPLF. In DNA form, the CDR3 reads TGTGCCAGCAGCTCTAGCTATGGACTAGCGGGAGGTCCTCTCTTC.

The V and J genes are TRBV11-1 and TRBJ2-1; D is possibly TRBD1 (5 bases). Germline V lookup: CDR1 SGHAT, CDR2 FQDESV (reference sequence). V shed 1 base and J shed 6 bases, with 10 bases lying between them. The CDR3 loop spans 14 amino acids. The CDR3 DNA is TGTGCCAGCAGCTTAGGAGCAGGGTTCAATGAGCAGTTCTTC. It specifies CASSLGAGFNEQFF.

The CDR3 sequence: CAWSGSGDYNEQFF. The CDR3 DNA reads as TGTGCCTGGTCAGGTAGCGGGGATTACAATGAGCAGTTCTTC. The chain has TRBV30 and TRBJ2-1; TRBD2 aligns across 8 bases. The V gene's germline CDR1 is GTSNPN and CDR2 SVGIG (reference sequence). Losses at the gene ends were 5 bases for V and 4 bases for J; bases not matched to a gene: 7. This CDR3 has 14 amino acids.

The chain links TRBV6-5 to TRBJ1-5, with D perhaps TRBD1 (5 bases). The V end lost 5 bases, the J end lost 7 bases, and 12 bases lay between the germline ends. Germline CDR1 MNHEY, CDR2 SVGAGI. The CDR3 is made up of 13 amino acids. CDR3 in amino acids: CASSAGMGQPQHF. The CDR3 DNA reads as TGTGCCAGCAGTGCAGGGATGGGACAGCCCCAGCATTTT.

This chain connects TRBV7-7 to TRBJ2-7; 9 bases align to TRBD2. J was trimmed by 3 bases and V by 5 bases; bases with no gene match: 11. CDR3 length equals 16 residues. Per the germline V gene, CDR1 is SSHAT and CDR2 is FNYEAQ (reference sequence). CDR3 loop: CASSPGLASSLYEQYF. The CDR3 DNA sequence: TGTGCCAGCAGCCCTGGACTAGCGTCTTCTCTCTACGAGCAGTACTTC.

The chain links TRBV15 to TRBJ2-1; 8 nucleotides agree with TRBD2. With 0 bases clipped from V and 8 bases from J, the junction kept 6 bases outside the gene matches. Germline CDR1 is LNHNV and CDR2 is YYDKDF (reference sequence). This CDR3 is built from 15 residues. The CDR3 is CATSRDAGGEDEQFF. The DNA for the CDR3 is TGTGCCACCAGCAGAGATGCGGGGGGAGAGGATGAGCAGTTCTTC.

The count of this clone is one. The V and J genes are TRBV6-5 and TRBJ1-1; 10 bases agree with TRBD1. This CDR3 region has 15 residues. V shed 5 bases, J shed 4 bases, and the junction held 7 bases outside the gene matches. CDR1 MNHEY and CDR2 SVGAGI come from the germline V gene. This CDR3 is CASSRSRTGGTEAFF. CDR3 bases: TGTGCCAGCAGTCGTAGTAGGACAGGGGGCACTGAAGCTTTCTTT.

The rearrangement joins TRBV7-2 to TRBJ2-3; D not certain. With 0 bases removed from V and 0 bases from J, the gap between germline ends came to 4 bases. CDR3 length equals 14 residues. Germline CDR1 is SGHTA and CDR2 is FQGNSA. CDR3 nucleotide sequence: TGTGCCAGCAGCTTAGCAGCTAGCACAGATACGCAGTATTTT. Translation: CASSLAASTDTQYF.

In the case of this clone: A read error may account for a junction end that differs from germline. V usage is TRBV7-9 and J usage is TRBJ2-7, with D tentatively TRBD1 (6 bases). CDR3 length: 13 amino acids. Germline lookup yields CDR1 SEHNR and CDR2 FQNEAQ (reference sequence). CDR3 DNA: TGTGCCAGCCATTCTCAGGACAGTAACACCAGGCGCTTC. It encodes CASHSQDSNTRRF.

This clone was counted only a few times. This rearrangement joins TRBV5-4 to TRBJ2-7; 8 bases align to TRBD2. Trimming at V came to 5 bases and at J to 2 bases, leaving 15 bases not matched to a gene. The CDR3 extends over 17 amino acids. Germline CDR1 and CDR2: SGHNT and YYREEE (reference sequence). CDR3 amino acids: CASSPRVAGSPPYEQYF. The DNA for the CDR3 is TGTGCCAGCAGTCCCCGCGTAGCGGGATCACCTCCCTACGAGCAGTACTTC. Combining the CDR3 with reference TRBV5-4 and TRBJ2-7 gives the whole variable domain ETGVTQSPTHLIKTRGQQVTLRCSSQSGHNTVSWYQQALGQGPQFIFQYYREEENGRGNFPPRFSGLQFPNYSSELNVNALELDDSALYLCASSPRVAGSPPYEQYFGPGTRLTVT.

The gene calls are TRBV6-6 and TRBJ2-7; TRBD1 matches 8 bases. The V segment lost 6 bases and the J segment 3 bases; nucleotides outside the gene matches: 7. Germline assignment: CDR1 MNHNY and CDR2 SVGAGI (reference sequence). This CDR3 region has 14 residues. CDR3 in amino acids: CASSLDRGGYEQYF. The CDR3, as DNA: TGTGCCAGCAGCCTTGACAGGGGCGGCTACGAGCAGTACTTC.

The gene calls are TRBV10-1 and TRBJ2-1; D possibly corresponds to TRBD2 (6 bases). This CDR3 has 18 residues. CDR1 is WNHNN and CDR2 is SYGVQD in the germline V gene (reference sequence). V shed 3 bases and J shed 0 bases, with 18 bases lying between them. The CDR3 loop reads CASSDTSWGGTSYNEQFF. The CDR3 bases are TGCGCCAGCAGTGATACCAGCTGGGGCGGGACCTCCTACAATGAGCAGTTCTTC.

The chain recombines TRBV6-5 with TRBJ2-6, with D possibly being TRBD1 (5 bases). Trimming stripped 2 bases from V and 0 bases from J, with 8 bases between. Germline assignment: CDR1 MNHEY and CDR2 SVGAGI. The CDR3 loop spans 16 amino acids. The CDR3 spells CASSYNRYSGANVLTF. As DNA, the CDR3 is TGTGCCAGCAGTTACAACAGGTACTCTGGGGCCAACGTCCTGACTTTC.

This clone was recorded once. The rearrangement joins TRBV5-8 to TRBJ2-7; D gene uncertain. This CDR3 has 14 amino acids. The germline CDR1 and CDR2 sequences are SGHTS and YDEGEE. Trimming removed 0 bases from V and 2 bases from J, with 9 bases in between. The CDR3 DNA follows: TGTGCCAGCAGCTTGGACAGCTTTCCCTACGAGCAGTACTTC. Residues: CASSLDSFPYEQYF.

With respect to this clone: The junction does not match germline at one end; this may be a read error. J is TRBJ1-2 and V is TRBV29-1; D gene uncertain. CDR1 and CDR2 (germline): SQVTM, ANQGSEA. This CDR3 has 12 amino acids. The CDR3 DNA sequence: TGCAGCGTTGCGAGTTTGATGGAGACCCTGCGTTTC. It encodes CSVASLMETLRF.